The T cell receptor beta chain described here comes from a study of regulatory T cells in long-lasting Graves disease. Whole-study context: Under 3 months of antithyroid drugs had been taken by newly diagnosed Graves' patients.

This clonotype came up many times. A junction boundary mismatches the germline segment, possibly from a read error. HTBI primers from iRepertoire and Arm-PCR of CDR3 regions yielded the TCR beta libraries. TCRdb independently ran MiXCR on the multiplex PCR reads; one entry per CDR3 protein. The data show hundreds of thousands of distinct CDR3 sequences, with 16% seen just once and 25% to 30% held by the top ten. Germline V gene sequence: CDR1 SGHRS, CDR2 YFSETQ. CDR3 length equals 15 residues. Time point noted: newly diagnosed GD, antithyroid drugs for less than 3 months. There was RNA extracted from PBMCs, and the TCR library was made from it. An endocrinology unit in Xi'an, China, supplied the patients. The same data also went into a second study, on T cells in Graves' hyperthyroidism and ophthalmopathy. As that report states: RT-PCR in the first round (using the HTBI primer set) targeted the TCR CDR3. Ophthalmopathy, as predicted by the model, came a median 6.5 months after the prediction.

The material sequenced was peripheral blood mononuclear cells (PBMCs), taken at new diagnosis, from a patient treated with antithyroid drugs. This TCR was recovered from a man aged 40-49 years with Graves disease. The chain has TRBV5-1 and TRBJ1-4, with TRBD1 as a possible D gene (5 bases). The CDR3 DNA reads TGTGCCAGCAGCTTAGGTGACAGAACTAATGAAAAACTGTTTTTT. Translating it yields CASSLGDRTNEKLFF. Full variable domain (rest looked up from reference TRBV5-1 and TRBJ1-4): KAGVTQTPRYLIKTRGQQVTLSCSPISGHRSVSWYQQTPGQGLQFLFEYFSETQRNKGNFPGRFSGRQFSNSRSEMNVSTLELGDSALYLCASSLGDRTNEKLFFGSGTQLSVL.